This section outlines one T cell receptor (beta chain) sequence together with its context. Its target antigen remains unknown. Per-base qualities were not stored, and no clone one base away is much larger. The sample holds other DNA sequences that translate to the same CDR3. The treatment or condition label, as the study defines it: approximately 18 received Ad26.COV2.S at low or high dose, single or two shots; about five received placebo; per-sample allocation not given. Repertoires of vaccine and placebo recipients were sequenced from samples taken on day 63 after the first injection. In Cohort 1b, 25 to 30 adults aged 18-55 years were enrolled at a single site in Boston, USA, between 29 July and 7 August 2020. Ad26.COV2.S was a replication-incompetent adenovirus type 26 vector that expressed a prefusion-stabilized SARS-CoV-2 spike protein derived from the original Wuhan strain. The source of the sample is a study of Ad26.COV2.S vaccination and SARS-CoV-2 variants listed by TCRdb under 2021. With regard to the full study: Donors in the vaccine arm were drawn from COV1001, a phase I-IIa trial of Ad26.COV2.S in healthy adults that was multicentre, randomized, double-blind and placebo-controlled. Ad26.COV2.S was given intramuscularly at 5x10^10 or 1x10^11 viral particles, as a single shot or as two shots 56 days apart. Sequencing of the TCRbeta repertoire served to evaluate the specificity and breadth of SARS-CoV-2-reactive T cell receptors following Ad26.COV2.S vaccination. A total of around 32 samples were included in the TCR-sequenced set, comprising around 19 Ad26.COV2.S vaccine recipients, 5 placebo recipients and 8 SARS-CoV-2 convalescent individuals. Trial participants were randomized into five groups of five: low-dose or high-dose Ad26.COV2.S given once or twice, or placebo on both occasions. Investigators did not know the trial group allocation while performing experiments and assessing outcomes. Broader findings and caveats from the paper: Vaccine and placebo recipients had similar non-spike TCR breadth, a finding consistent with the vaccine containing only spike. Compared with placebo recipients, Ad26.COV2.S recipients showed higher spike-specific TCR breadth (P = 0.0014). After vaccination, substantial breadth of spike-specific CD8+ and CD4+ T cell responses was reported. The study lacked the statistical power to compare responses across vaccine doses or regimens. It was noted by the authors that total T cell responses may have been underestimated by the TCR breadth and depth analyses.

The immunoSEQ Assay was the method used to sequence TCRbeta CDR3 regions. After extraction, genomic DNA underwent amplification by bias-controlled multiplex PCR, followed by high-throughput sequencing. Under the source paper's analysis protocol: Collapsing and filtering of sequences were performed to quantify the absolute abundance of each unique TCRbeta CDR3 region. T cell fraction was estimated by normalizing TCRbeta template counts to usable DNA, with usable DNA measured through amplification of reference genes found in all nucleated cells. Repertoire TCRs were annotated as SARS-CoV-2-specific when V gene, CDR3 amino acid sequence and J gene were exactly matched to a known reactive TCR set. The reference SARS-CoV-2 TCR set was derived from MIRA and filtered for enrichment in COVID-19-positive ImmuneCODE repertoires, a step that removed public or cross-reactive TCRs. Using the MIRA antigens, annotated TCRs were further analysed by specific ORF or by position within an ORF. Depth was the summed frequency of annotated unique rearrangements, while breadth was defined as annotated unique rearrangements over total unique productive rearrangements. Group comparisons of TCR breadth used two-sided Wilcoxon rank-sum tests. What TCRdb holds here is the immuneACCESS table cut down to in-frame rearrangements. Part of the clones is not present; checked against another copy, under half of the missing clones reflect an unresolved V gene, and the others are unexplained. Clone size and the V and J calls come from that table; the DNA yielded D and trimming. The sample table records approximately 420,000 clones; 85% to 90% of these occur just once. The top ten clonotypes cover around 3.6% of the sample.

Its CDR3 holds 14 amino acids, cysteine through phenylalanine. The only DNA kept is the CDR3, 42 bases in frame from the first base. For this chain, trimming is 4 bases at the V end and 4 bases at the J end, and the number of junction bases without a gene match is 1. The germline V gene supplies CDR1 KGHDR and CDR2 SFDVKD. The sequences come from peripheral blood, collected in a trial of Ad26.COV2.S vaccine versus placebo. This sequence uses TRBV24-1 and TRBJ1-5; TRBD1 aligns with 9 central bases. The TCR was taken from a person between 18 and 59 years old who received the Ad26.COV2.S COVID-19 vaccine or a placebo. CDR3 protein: CATSETGGNQPQHF. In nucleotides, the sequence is TGTGCCACCAGTGAGACAGGGGGGAATCAGCCCCAGCATTTT.